One and the same sample provided the 6 T cell receptor beta chains below, sequenced in a study of blood T cell repertoires in COVID-19. TCRdb's copy holds only in-frame clones and misses some; the assay was immunoSEQ multiplex PCR. The sample carries roughly 230,000 clones, approximately 92% recorded once. The sequenced sample consisted of peripheral blood. The receptors originated from a woman in her thirties or forties who had recovered from COVID-19.

CDR3 in amino acids: CASSLVQRGGTQYF. CDR3 nucleotide sequence: TGCGCCAGCAGCTTGGTGCAGCGGGGCGGTACGCAGTATTTT. The J gene is TRBJ2-3, the V gene TRBV5-1, with 7 bases that match TRBD2. Germline V lookup: CDR1 SGHRS, CDR2 YFSETQ. This CDR3 spans 14 amino acids. The ends lost 0 bases at V and 8 bases at J; junction bases unmatched: 6.

The gene calls are TRBV7-8 and TRBJ2-3, with 10 bases identical to TRBD1. The CDR3 runs 16 residues. The germline CDR1 and CDR2 sequences are SGHVS and FQNEAQ. The trim removed 5 bases at V and 5 bases at J, leaving 10 bases unmatched. The CDR3 region is CASSGPGQGPGDTQYF. The CDR3 DNA sequence: TGTGCCAGCAGCGGCCCGGGACAGGGGCCGGGAGATACGCAGTATTTT.

V usage is TRBV5-1 and J usage is TRBJ2-7; D remains unclear. The germline V gene has CDR1 SGHRS and CDR2 YFSETQ. V lost 3 bases, J lost 7 bases, and 8 bases lay in between. The CDR3 totals 11 residues. The CDR3 region is CASSSNMEQYF. CDR3 DNA: TGCGCCAGCAGCTCCAACATGGAGCAGTACTTC. The entire variable domain, with the rest obtained from reference TRBV5-1 and TRBJ2-7, is as follows: KAGVTQTPRYLIKTRGQQVTLSCSPISGHRSVSWYQQTPGQGLQFLFEYFSETQRNKGNFPGRFSGRQFSNSRSEMNVSTLELGDSALYLCASSSNMEQYFGPGTRLTVT.

The rearrangement joins TRBV10-2 to TRBJ2-7, with 9 bases that match TRBD1. The CDR3 spans 14 residues. Unmatched junction bases numbered 13, after V lost 10 bases and J lost 6 bases. CDR1 WSHSY and CDR2 SAAADI come from the germline V gene. The DNA for the CDR3 is TGCGCCACCCGCCCGGGACAGGGCACCGGCGAGCAGTACTTC. This encodes CATRPGQGTGEQYF.

This sequence joins TRBV19 and TRBJ2-3; D not certain. Germline V CDR1 and CDR2: LNHDA, SQIVND (reference sequence). The CDR3 loop spans 11 amino acids. The V and J ends lost 8 bases and 6 bases respectively, with 9 bases between them. This chain's CDR3 is CASERADTQYF. CDR3 nucleotides: TGTGCCAGTGAACGCGCCGATACGCAGTATTTT.

V and J are TRBV28 and TRBJ2-7; no definite D call. Per germline, CDR1 MDHEN and CDR2 SYDVKM. CDR3 length equals 12 residues. V was clipped by 5 bases and J by 3 bases, with 8 bases between them. The CDR3: CASSAPGYEQYF. The CDR3 region has the DNA TGTGCCAGCAGTGCCCCAGGCTACGAGCAGTACTTC.